This TCR beta chain was recovered during a study of T cells in women clearing cervical HPV infection. Each participant carried one incident cervical HPV16 infection only. Per the germline V gene, CDR1 is SGHRS and CDR2 is YFSETQ. Trimming left V 6 bases short and J 4 bases short, with 19 bases between. This CDR3 is built from 16 residues. Whole-study results and caveats: TRBV6-7 relative abundance averaged roughly 0.1% in cases and 0.15% to 0.2% in controls.

Clones were sequenced by immunoSEQ multiplex PCR, and TCRdb holds only the in-frame ones, with some missing. The repertoire table contains about 40,000 clones. About this clone: The target antigen is unknown. The read terminates 3 residues before the CDR3 end, so the remaining end is supplied by the germline J gene.

This chain connects TRBV5-1 to TRBJ2-2, with D maybe TRBD2 (6 bases). This sequence was found in a woman between 18 and 75 years old with a cervical HPV16 infection that either progressed to CIN3+ or cleared (not recorded which). The sequenced sample consisted of blood buffy coat. Partial CDR3 DNA: TGCGCCAGCACCAGGACAAATCCGGGACTCACCGGGGAG. Its translation is CASTRTNPGLTGE. In full, the CDR3 reads CASTRTNPGLTGELFF.